This entry concerns a single T cell receptor (beta chain). This sample stems from a study of T cell changes during pregnancy in multiple sclerosis. The table came from immunoSEQ multiplex PCR; TCRdb's copy has only in-frame clones and leaves some out. The table records approximately 60,000 clones, about 91% of them present only once. CDR3 length equals 13 residues. Per germline, CDR1 MNHEY and CDR2 SMNVEV (reference sequence). V was clipped by 2 bases and J by 6 bases, with 8 bases between them. The chain is built from TRBV27 and TRBJ1-5; D unclear. Sequences were derived from CD4+ T cells from peripheral blood mononuclear cells, sampled in the second trimester of pregnancy. This TCR was recovered from a female donor with multiple sclerosis, enrolled in a pregnancy study. The CDR3: CASSLLSGQPQHF. The CDR3 DNA follows: TGTGCCAGCAGTTTACTTTCCGGTCAGCCCCAGCATTTT.